This TCR beta chain stems from a study of T cell responses to AZD1222 COVID-19 vaccine. Of note for this clone: As yet, its antigen is unknown.

Profiling relied on immunoSEQ multiplex PCR, and the TCRdb table lists in-frame clones only, not all of them. The sample includes around 140,000 clones, about 90% seen only once; the top ten take roughly 7.1%. General study results and limits: Repertoire samples came only from after the peak T cell response. Increases in Spike-specific TCR breadth and depth were seen after two AZD1222 doses. Donors were mostly white British, more females; clonal diversity possibly underestimated. Baseline seropositivity occurred in only a handful of AZD1222 recipients.

J lost 8 bases, V lost 8 bases, and 7 bases had no gene match. CDR3 length equals 14 residues. Per germline, CDR1 MDHEN and CDR2 SYDVKM. The sequence was obtained from an adult who received the MenACWY meningococcal vaccine as a control. The rearrangement uses TRBV28 and TRBJ2-1, with TRBD2 identical over 12 bases. Sequences were derived from peripheral blood, sampled 28 days after the second dose of the MenACWY control vaccine. CDR3 DNA: TGTGCCAGCCTGACTAGCGGGAGTTTTGATGAGCAGTTCTTC. Translated, it gives CASLTSGSFDEQFF.